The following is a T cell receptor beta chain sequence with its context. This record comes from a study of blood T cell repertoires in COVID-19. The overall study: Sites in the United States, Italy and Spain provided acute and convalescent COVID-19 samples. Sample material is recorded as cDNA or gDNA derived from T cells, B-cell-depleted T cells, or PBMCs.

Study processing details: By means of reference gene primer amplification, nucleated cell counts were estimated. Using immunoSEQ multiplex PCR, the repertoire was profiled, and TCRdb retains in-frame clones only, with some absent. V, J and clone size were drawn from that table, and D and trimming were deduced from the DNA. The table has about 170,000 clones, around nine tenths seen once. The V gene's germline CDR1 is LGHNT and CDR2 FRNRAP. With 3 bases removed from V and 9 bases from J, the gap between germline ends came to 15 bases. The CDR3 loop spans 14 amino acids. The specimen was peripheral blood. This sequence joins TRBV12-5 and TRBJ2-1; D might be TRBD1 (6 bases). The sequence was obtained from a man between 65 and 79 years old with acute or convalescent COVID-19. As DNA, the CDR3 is TGTGCTAGTGGTTTACAGGGAAAGGTGGGTGAGCAGTTCTTC. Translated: CASGLQGKVGEQFF.